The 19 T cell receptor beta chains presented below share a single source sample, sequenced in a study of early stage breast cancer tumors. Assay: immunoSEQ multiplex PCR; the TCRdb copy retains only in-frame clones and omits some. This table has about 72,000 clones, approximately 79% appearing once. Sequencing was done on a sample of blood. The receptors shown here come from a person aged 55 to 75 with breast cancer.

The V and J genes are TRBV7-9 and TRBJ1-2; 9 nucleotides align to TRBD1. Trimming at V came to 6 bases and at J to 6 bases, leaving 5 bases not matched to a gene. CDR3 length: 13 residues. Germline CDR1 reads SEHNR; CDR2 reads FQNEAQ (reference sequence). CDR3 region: CASRQQGADGYTF. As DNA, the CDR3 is TGTGCCAGCAGACAACAGGGGGCTGATGGCTACACCTTC.

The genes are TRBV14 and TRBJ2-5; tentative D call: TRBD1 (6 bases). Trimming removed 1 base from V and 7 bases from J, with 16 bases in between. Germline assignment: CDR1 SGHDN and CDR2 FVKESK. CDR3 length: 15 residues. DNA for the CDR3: TGTGCCAGCAGCCAAGCAGGGGTTACCGGCGGGACCCAGTACTTC. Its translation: CASSQAGVTGGTQYF.

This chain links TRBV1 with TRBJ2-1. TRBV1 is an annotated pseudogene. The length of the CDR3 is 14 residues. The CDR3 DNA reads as TGCACCAGCAGCAACCTGGGACCCGAGAATGAGCAGTTCTTC. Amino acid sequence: CTSSNLGPENEQFF.

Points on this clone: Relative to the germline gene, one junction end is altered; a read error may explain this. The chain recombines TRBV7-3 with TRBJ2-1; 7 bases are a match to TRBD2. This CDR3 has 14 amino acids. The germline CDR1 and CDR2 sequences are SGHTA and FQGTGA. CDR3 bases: TGTGCCAGCAGCTTAACAAGGGACTACAGTGAGCAGTTCTTC. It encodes CASSLTRDYSEQFF.

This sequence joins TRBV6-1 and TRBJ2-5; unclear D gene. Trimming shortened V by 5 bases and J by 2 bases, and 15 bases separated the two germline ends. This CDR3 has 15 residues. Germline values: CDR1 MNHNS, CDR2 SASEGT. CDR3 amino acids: CASSINLDPQETQYF. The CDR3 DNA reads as TGTGCCAGCAGTATAAATTTGGACCCACAAGAGACCCAGTACTTC.

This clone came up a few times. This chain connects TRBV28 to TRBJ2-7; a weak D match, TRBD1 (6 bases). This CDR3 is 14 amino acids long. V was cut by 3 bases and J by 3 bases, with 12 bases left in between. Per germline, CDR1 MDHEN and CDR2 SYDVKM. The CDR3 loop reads CASSFAGDVYEQYF. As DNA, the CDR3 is TGTGCCAGCAGTTTCGCAGGGGACGTCTACGAGCAGTACTTC.

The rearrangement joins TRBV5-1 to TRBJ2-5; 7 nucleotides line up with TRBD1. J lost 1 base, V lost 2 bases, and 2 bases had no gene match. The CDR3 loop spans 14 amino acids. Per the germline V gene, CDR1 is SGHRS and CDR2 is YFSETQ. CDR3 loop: CASSFRDSQETQYF. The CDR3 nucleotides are TGCGCCAGCAGCTTCCGGGACAGCCAAGAGACCCAGTACTTC.

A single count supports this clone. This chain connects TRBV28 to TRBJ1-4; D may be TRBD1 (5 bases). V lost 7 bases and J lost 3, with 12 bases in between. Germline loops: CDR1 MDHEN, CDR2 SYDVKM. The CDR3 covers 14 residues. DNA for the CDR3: TGTGCCAGCACCCTGGGGGGGTCTAATGAAAAACTGTTTTTT. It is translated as CASTLGGSNEKLFF. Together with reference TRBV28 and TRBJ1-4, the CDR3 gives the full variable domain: DVKVTQSSRYLVKRTGEKVFLECVQDMDHENMFWYRQDPGLGLRLIYFSYDVKMKEKGDIPEGYSVSREKKERFSLILESASTNQTSMYLCASTLGGSNEKLFFGSGTQLSVL.

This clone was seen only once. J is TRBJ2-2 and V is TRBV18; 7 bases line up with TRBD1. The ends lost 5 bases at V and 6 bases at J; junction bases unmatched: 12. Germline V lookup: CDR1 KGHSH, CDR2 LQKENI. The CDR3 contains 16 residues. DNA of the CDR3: TGTGCCAGCTCAGGACGCCTGACAGGGTCGTCCGGGGAGCTGTTTTTT. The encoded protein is CASSGRLTGSSGELFF.

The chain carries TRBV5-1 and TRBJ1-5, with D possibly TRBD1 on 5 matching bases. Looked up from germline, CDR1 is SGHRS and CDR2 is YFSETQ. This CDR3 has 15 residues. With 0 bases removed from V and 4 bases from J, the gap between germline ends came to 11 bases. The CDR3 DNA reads TGCGCCAGCAGCTTGGAAGGGGTTCAAAATCAGCCCCAGCATTTT. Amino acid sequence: CASSLEGVQNQPQHF.

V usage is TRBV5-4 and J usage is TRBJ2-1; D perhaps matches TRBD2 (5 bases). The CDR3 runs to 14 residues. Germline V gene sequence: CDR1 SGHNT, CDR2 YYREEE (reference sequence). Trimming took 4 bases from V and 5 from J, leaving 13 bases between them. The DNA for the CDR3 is TGTGCCAGCAGCCTACGGACGGGGAACAATGAGCAGTTCTTC. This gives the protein CASSLRTGNNEQFF. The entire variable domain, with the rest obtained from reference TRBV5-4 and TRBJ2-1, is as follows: ETGVTQSPTHLIKTRGQQVTLRCSSQSGHNTVSWYQQALGQGPQFIFQYYREEENGRGNFPPRFSGLQFPNYSSELNVNALELDDSALYLCASSLRTGNNEQFFGPGTRLTVL.

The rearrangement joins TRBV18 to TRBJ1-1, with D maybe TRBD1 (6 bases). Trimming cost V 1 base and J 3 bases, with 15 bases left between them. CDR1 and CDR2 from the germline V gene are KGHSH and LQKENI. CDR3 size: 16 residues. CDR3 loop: CASSPRGGDMDTEAFF. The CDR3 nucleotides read TGTGCCAGCTCACCACGAGGGGGTGATATGGACACTGAAGCTTTCTTT. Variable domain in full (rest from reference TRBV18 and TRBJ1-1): NAGVMQNPRHLVRRRGQEARLRCSPMKGHSHVYWYRQLPEEGLKFMVYLQKENIIDESGMPKERFSAEFPKEGPSILRIQQVVRGDSAAYFCASSPRGGDMDTEAFFGQGTRLTVV.

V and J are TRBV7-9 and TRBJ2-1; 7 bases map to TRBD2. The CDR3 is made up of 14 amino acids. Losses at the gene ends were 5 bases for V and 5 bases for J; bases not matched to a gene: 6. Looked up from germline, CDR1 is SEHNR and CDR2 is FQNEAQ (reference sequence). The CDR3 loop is CASSPGTTHNEQFF. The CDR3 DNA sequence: TGTGCCAGCAGCCCCGGGACTACCCACAATGAGCAGTTCTTC.

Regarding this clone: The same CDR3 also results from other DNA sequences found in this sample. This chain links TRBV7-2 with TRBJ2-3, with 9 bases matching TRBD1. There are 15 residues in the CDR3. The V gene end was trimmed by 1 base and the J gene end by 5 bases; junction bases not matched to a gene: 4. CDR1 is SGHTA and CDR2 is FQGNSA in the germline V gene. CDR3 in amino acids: CASSLVGQGLDTQYF. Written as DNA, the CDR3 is TGTGCCAGCAGCTTAGTCGGACAGGGGTTAGATACGCAGTATTTT.

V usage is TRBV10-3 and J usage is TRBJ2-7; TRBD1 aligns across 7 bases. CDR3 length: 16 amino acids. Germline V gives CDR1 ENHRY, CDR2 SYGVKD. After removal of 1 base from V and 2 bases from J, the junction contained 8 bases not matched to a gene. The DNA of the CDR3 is TGTGCCATCAGTGAGTTAGGGGGAAGGGGGCCCTACGAGCAGTACTTC. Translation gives CAISELGGRGPYEQYF.

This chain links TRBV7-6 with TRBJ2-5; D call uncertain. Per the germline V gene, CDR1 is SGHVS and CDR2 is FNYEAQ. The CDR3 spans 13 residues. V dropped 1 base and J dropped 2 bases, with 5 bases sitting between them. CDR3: CASSLEGQETQYF. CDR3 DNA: TGTGCCAGCAGCTTAGAGGGTCAAGAGACCCAGTACTTC.

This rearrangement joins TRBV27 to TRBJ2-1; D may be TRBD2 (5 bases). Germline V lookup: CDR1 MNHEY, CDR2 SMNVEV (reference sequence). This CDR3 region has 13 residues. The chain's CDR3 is CASNVGGNNEQFF. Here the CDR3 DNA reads TGTGCTAGTAATGTAGGAGGTAACAATGAGCAGTTCTTC.

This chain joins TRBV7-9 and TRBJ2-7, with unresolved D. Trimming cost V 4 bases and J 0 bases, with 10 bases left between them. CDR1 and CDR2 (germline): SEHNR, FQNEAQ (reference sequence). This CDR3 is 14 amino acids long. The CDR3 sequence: CASSSPRDSYEQYF. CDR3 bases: TGTGCCAGCAGCTCCCCGAGAGACTCCTACGAGCAGTACTTC.

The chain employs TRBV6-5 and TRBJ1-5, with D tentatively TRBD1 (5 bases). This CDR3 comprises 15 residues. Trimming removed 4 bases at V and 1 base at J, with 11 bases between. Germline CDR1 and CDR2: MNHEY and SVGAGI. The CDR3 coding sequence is TGTGCCAGCAGTTCGGACGGGGCAAGCAATCAGCCCCAGCATTTT. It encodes CASSSDGASNQPQHF.